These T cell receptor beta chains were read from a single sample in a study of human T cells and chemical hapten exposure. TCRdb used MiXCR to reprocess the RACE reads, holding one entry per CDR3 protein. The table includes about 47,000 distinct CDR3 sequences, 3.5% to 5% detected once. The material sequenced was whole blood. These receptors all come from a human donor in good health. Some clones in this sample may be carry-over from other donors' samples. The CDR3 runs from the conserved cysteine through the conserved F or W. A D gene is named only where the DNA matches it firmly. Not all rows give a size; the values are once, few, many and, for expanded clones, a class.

CDR3aa: CASRGTSRVADTQYF
CDR3nt: TGCGCCAGCAGGGGGACTAGCCGAGTGGCAGATACGCAGTATTTT
d_gene: TRBD2
j_gene: TRBJ2-3
v_gene: TRBV10-2
abundance: many

CDR3aa: CSATSGYNEQFF
CDR3nt: TGCAGCGCGACTAGCGGCTACAATGAGCAGTTCTTC
d_gene: TRBD2
j_gene: TRBJ2-1
v_gene: TRBV29-1
abundance: many

CDR3aa: CASSEGRGLAGRF
CDR3nt: TGTGCCAGCAGTGAGGGCCGAGGGCTAGCGGGAAGGTTC
d_gene: TRBD2
j_gene: TRBJ2-7
v_gene: TRBV2
abundance: .

CDR3aa: CASSLRLAGNTGELFF
CDR3nt: TGTGCCAGCAGCTTAAGACTAGCGGGGAACACCGGGGAGCTGTTTTTT
d_gene: TRBD2
j_gene: TRBJ2-2
v_gene: TRBV7-3
abundance: .

CDR3aa: CSAKVAAEAYNEQFF
CDR3nt: TGCAGTGCTAAAGTAGCGGCAGAAGCCTACAATGAGCAGTTCTTC
d_gene: .
j_gene: TRBJ2-1
v_gene: TRBV20-1
abundance: few

CDR3aa: CASQGANTEAFF
CDR3nt: TGTGCCAGTCAGGGGGCGAACACTGAAGCTTTCTTT
d_gene: TRBD1
j_gene: TRBJ1-1
v_gene: TRBV7-9
abundance: few

CDR3aa: CASSLRQGVNTEAFF
CDR3nt: TGTGCCAGCAGCCTAAGACAGGGGGTGAACACTGAAGCTTTCTTT
d_gene: TRBD1
j_gene: TRBJ1-1
v_gene: TRBV3-1
abundance: few

CDR3aa: CASSQDPSGRARGTDTQYF
CDR3nt: TGCGCCAGCAGCCAAGATCCTAGCGGGAGGGCCAGGGGCACAGATACGCAGTATTTT
d_gene: TRBD2
j_gene: TRBJ2-3
v_gene: TRBV4-1
abundance: few

CDR3aa: CASSISGQGLNTEAFF
CDR3nt: TGTGCCAGTAGTATATCTGGACAGGGTTTGAACACTGAAGCTTTCTTT
d_gene: TRBD1
j_gene: TRBJ1-1
v_gene: TRBV19
abundance: .

CDR3aa: CASFSIGSEQYF
CDR3nt: TGCGCCAGTTTCTCAATCGGGAGCGAGCAGTACTTC
d_gene: .
j_gene: TRBJ2-7
v_gene: TRBV5-1
abundance: many

CDR3aa: CSVEFSWTGSRVHYF
CDR3nt: TGCAGCGTTGAATTCTCCTGGACAGGGTCGAGAGTGCATTACTTC
d_gene: TRBD1
j_gene: TRBJ2-7
v_gene: TRBV29-1
abundance: many

CDR3aa: CASSPPGLRSSYEQYF
CDR3nt: TGTGCCAGCAGCCCCCCGGGACTTAGGAGCTCCTACGAGCAGTACTTC
d_gene: .
j_gene: TRBJ2-7
v_gene: TRBV27
abundance: many

CDR3aa: CATGGRDKNIQYF
CDR3nt: TGTGCCACGGGCGGGAGGGACAAAAACATTCAGTACTTC
d_gene: TRBD2
j_gene: TRBJ2-4
v_gene: TRBV6-6
abundance: many

CDR3aa: CASSLDAGNQPQHF
CDR3nt: TGTGCCAGCAGCTTAGACGCGGGCAATCAGCCCCAGCATTTT
d_gene: .
j_gene: TRBJ1-5
v_gene: TRBV7-2
abundance: few

CDR3aa: CASSERGAGGNQPQHF
CDR3nt: TGTGCCAGCAGTGAACGCGGTGCAGGGGGCAATCAGCCCCAGCATTTT
d_gene: .
j_gene: TRBJ1-5
v_gene: TRBV6-1
abundance: few

CDR3aa: CSARDLQGFNQPQHF
CDR3nt: TGCAGTGCTAGAGACCTACAGGGATTCAATCAGCCCCAGCATTTT
d_gene: .
j_gene: TRBJ1-5
v_gene: TRBV20-1
abundance: many

CDR3aa: CASVGTANTEAFF
CDR3nt: TGTGCCAGCGTGGGGACAGCCAACACTGAAGCTTTCTTT
d_gene: TRBD1
j_gene: TRBJ1-1
v_gene: TRBV28
abundance: .

CDR3aa: CASSLLAGGPTGELFF
CDR3nt: TGTGCCAGCAGCCTACTAGCGGGAGGGCCTACCGGGGAGCTGTTTTTT
d_gene: TRBD2
j_gene: TRBJ2-2
v_gene: TRBV7-8
abundance: many

CDR3aa: CASSSLAGGVPSYNEQFF
CDR3nt: TGTGCCAGCAGTTCCTTAGCGGGAGGGGTCCCATCCTACAATGAGCAGTTCTTC
d_gene: TRBD2
j_gene: TRBJ2-1
v_gene: TRBV12-3/TRBV12-4
abundance: many

CDR3aa: CASSLVSDQETQYF
CDR3nt: TGTGCCAGCAGCTTGGTTAGCGATCAAGAGACCCAGTACTTC
d_gene: .
j_gene: TRBJ2-5
v_gene: TRBV5-6
abundance: many

CDR3aa: CAWSSTLNYGCTF
CDR3nt: TGTGCCTGGAGCAGTACCCTTAACTATGGCTGCACCTTC
d_gene: .
j_gene: TRBJ1-2
v_gene: TRBV30
abundance: .

CDR3aa: CATSIRPGDEQFF
CDR3nt: TGTGCCACCAGCATCAGACCAGGGGACGAGCAGTTCTTC
d_gene: .
j_gene: TRBJ2-1
v_gene: TRBV15
abundance: many

CDR3aa: CASSEDTEAKNIQYF
CDR3nt: TGTGCCAGCAGTGAAGATACTGAAGCCAAAAACATTCAGTACTTC
d_gene: .
j_gene: TRBJ2-4
v_gene: TRBV2
abundance: few

CDR3aa: CASSPLEGLGAETQYF
CDR3nt: TGTGCCAGTAGCCCCTTGGAGGGACTAGGGGCAGAGACCCAGTACTTC
d_gene: TRBD2
j_gene: TRBJ2-5
v_gene: TRBV19
abundance: .

CDR3aa: CARASRGSYGYTF
CDR3nt: TGTGCCAGAGCTTCCCGGGGAAGCTATGGCTACACCTTC
d_gene: .
j_gene: TRBJ1-2
v_gene: TRBV2
abundance: many

CDR3aa: CASSYTETQYF
CDR3nt: TGTGCCAGCAGTTACACCGAGACCCAGTACTTC
d_gene: .
j_gene: TRBJ2-5
v_gene: TRBV6-2/TRBV6-3
abundance: many